The rows below give T cell receptor beta chains drawn from one sample of a study of tumor-infiltrating lymphocytes in oesophageal squamous cell carcinoma. TCRdb reprocessed the PCR reads via MiXCR and lists one record per CDR3 protein. This sample has 13,000 or so distinct CDR3 sequences, with less than 55% found just once. Input material: normal esophageal tissue next to the tumor. These receptors were obtained from a male donor with esophageal squamous cell carcinoma. Each CDR3 is given with its conserved first and last residue. Fields, in order: V gene, D gene, clone size, J gene, CDR3 protein, CDR3 DNA. The D gene is left open where the match is weak. Clone size, where shown, is once, few, many, or a class for clones that have expanded.

V: TRBV7-2
D: .
size: .
J: TRBJ2-5
CDR3: CASSSTRGVQETQYF
DNA: TGTGCCAGCAGCTCGACGCGGGGAGTCCAAGAGACCCAGTACTTC

V: TRBV6-5
D: .
size: .
J: TRBJ2-7
CDR3: CASSYTRRAYEQYF
DNA: TGTGCCAGCAGTTACACCCGACGGGCATACGAGCAGTACTTC

V: TRBV6-1
D: .
size: .
J: TRBJ2-1
CDR3: CATRRGVYNEQFF
DNA: TGTGCCACCCGAAGGGGAGTCTACAATGAGCAGTTCTTC

V: TRBV2
D: .
size: medium-sized
J: TRBJ2-1
CDR3: CASRATGSPNNEQFF
DNA: TGTGCCAGCAGGGCTACAGGGTCCCCGAACAATGAGCAGTTCTTC

V: TRBV10-1
D: .
size: medium-sized
J: TRBJ2-1
CDR3: CASSESGSNNEQFF
DNA: TGCGCCAGCAGTGAGTCGGGGAGTAACAATGAGCAGTTCTTC

V: TRBV28
D: .
size: many
J: TRBJ2-5
CDR3: CASSLAQGRETQYF
DNA: TGTGCCAGCAGTTTAGCACAGGGGAGGGAGACCCAGTACTTC

V: TRBV30
D: .
size: once
J: TRBJ1-2
CDR3: CAWSGWNYGYTF
DNA: TGTGCCTGGAGTGGGTGGAACTATGGCTACACCTTC

V: TRBV7-2
D: .
size: few
J: TRBJ2-7
CDR3: CASSDGTLPFSPLHF
DNA: TGTGCCAGCAGCGACGGAACTCTTCCTTTTTCACCCCTCCACTTC

V: TRBV7-8
D: TRBD1
size: .
J: TRBJ2-7
CDR3: CASSLAQGGAEQYF
DNA: TGTGCCAGCAGCTTAGCACAGGGGGGTGCCGAGCAGTACTTC

V: TRBV7-2
D: TRBD2
size: .
J: TRBJ2-7
CDR3: CASSALGLASRSEQYF
DNA: TGTGCCAGCAGCGCCCTGGGACTAGCGAGTAGATCCGAGCAGTACTTC

V: TRBV12-3/TRBV12-4
D: TRBD2
size: .
J: TRBJ2-1
CDR3: CASSPFSGRDNEQFF
DNA: TGTGCCAGCAGTCCCTTTAGCGGGAGGGACAATGAGCAGTTCTTC

V: TRBV7-6
D: .
size: .
J: TRBJ2-3
CDR3: CASSFRGNTDTQYF
DNA: TGTGCCAGCAGCTTCCGGGGCAACACAGATACGCAGTATTTT

V: TRBV20-1
D: .
size: .
J: TRBJ1-5
CDR3: CSARDPGNQPQHF
DNA: TGCAGTGCTAGAGATCCAGGAAATCAGCCCCAGCATTTT

V: TRBV28
D: TRBD2
size: .
J: TRBJ2-1
CDR3: CASSTRTSPLNEQFF
DNA: TGTGCCAGCAGTACAAGGACTAGTCCGTTGAATGAGCAGTTCTTC

V: TRBV15
D: .
size: .
J: TRBJ2-7
CDR3: CATSRESRQTYEQYF
DNA: TGTGCCACCAGCAGAGAAAGTCGACAGACCTACGAGCAGTACTTC

V: TRBV6-8
D: .
size: .
J: TRBJ2-1
CDR3: CASKVNRATYNEQFF
DNA: TGTGCCAGCAAAGTCAACAGGGCTACCTACAATGAGCAGTTCTTC

V: TRBV10-1
D: TRBD1
size: .
J: TRBJ2-1
CDR3: CASSDRDRGLNEQFF
DNA: TGCGCCAGCAGTGACAGGGACAGGGGGCTTAATGAGCAGTTCTTC

V: TRBV7-2
D: .
size: .
J: TRBJ1-5
CDR3: CASSLEGFNQPQHF
DNA: TGTGCCAGCAGCTTAGAGGGGTTCAATCAGCCCCAGCATTTT

V: TRBV11-2
D: .
size: .
J: TRBJ2-1
CDR3: CASSFTPSSGNYNEQFF
DNA: TGTGCCAGCAGCTTCACTCCGTCAAGCGGCAACTACAATGAGCAGTTCTTC

V: TRBV7-2
D: .
size: .
J: TRBJ2-7
CDR3: CASSLSLEQYF
DNA: TGTGCCAGCAGCTTATCTCTCGAGCAGTACTTC

V: TRBV6-5
D: .
size: .
J: TRBJ1-2
CDR3: CASSESLGGYTF
DNA: TGTGCCAGCAGTGAAAGCCTTGGCGGCTACACCTTC

V: TRBV12-3/TRBV12-4
D: .
size: .
J: TRBJ2-7
CDR3: CASSPSPRWQYF
DNA: TGTGCCAGCAGCCCTTCTCCACGATGGCAGTACTTC

V: TRBV28
D: TRBD1
size: many
J: TRBJ1-1
CDR3: CASSLGGQGAAITEAFF
DNA: TGTGCCAGCAGTTTAGGGGGACAGGGGGCGGCCATCACTGAAGCTTTCTTT

V: TRBV10-1
D: TRBD1
size: .
J: TRBJ2-1
CDR3: CASATGQGRNEQFF
DNA: TGCGCCAGCGCCACAGGACAGGGAAGAAATGAGCAGTTCTTC

V: TRBV4-1
D: .
size: many
J: TRBJ2-3
CDR3: CASSQDFRGTRDTQYF
DNA: TGCGCCAGCAGCCAAGATTTTCGCGGGACGAGAGATACGCAGTATTTT

V: TRBV6-1
D: .
size: many
J: TRBJ2-6
CDR3: CASSEGTTSSGANVLTF
DNA: TGTGCCAGCAGTGAAGGGACTACCAGCTCTGGGGCCAACGTCCTGACTTTC

V: TRBV12-3/TRBV12-4
D: .
size: .
J: TRBJ1-6
CDR3: CASSPRSWGSPLHF
DNA: TGTGCCAGCAGTCCTCGATCCTGGGGGTCACCCCTCCACTTT

V: TRBV6-1
D: TRBD1
size: medium-sized
J: TRBJ2-3
CDR3: CASSQGAQTDTQYF
DNA: TGTGCCAGCTCACAGGGGGCGCAAACAGATACGCAGTATTTT

V: TRBV5-1
D: TRBD1
size: .
J: TRBJ2-5
CDR3: CASSPGQGRALETQYF
DNA: TGCGCCAGCAGCCCCGGACAGGGGAGAGCGTTGGAGACCCAGTACTTC

V: TRBV11-3
D: TRBD2
size: .
J: TRBJ2-3
CDR3: CASSETSGRDTQYF
DNA: TGTGCCAGCAGCGAGACTAGCGGAAGAGATACGCAGTATTTT

V: TRBV5-1
D: .
size: few
J: TRBJ1-2
CDR3: CASSLVNGRLGYTF
DNA: TGCGCCAGCAGCTTGGTAAACGGCCGTCTGGGCTACACCTTC

V: TRBV6-8
D: TRBD2
size: .
J: TRBJ2-1
CDR3: CASSYPPLAGGINEQFF
DNA: TGTGCCAGCAGTTACCCCCCACTAGCGGGAGGCATCAATGAGCAGTTCTTC

V: TRBV6-6
D: .
size: .
J: TRBJ2-1
CDR3: CASSYEGGQFF
DNA: TGTGCCAGCAGTTACGAGGGGGGGCAGTTCTTC

V: TRBV7-2
D: .
size: large
J: TRBJ2-1
CDR3: CASSPQAASYNEQFF
DNA: TGTGCCAGCAGCCCCCAAGCGGCCTCCTACAATGAGCAGTTCTTC

V: TRBV12-3/TRBV12-4
D: TRBD2
size: .
J: TRBJ2-7
CDR3: CASSLASGRSNEQYF
DNA: TGTGCCAGCAGTTTAGCTAGCGGGAGAAGCAACGAGCAGTACTTC

V: TRBV11-2
D: TRBD2
size: medium-sized
J: TRBJ2-3
CDR3: CASRGELAVSTDTQYF
DNA: TGTGCCAGCAGGGGGGAACTAGCGGTTAGCACAGATACGCAGTATTTT

V: TRBV27
D: TRBD2
size: many
J: TRBJ2-2
CDR3: CASSPRMAGGWAGELFF
DNA: TGTGCCAGCAGCCCCCGCATGGCGGGAGGATGGGCCGGGGAGCTGTTTTTT

V: TRBV2
D: .
size: many
J: TRBJ2-4
CDR3: CASSSDVAGKNIQYF
DNA: TGTGCCAGCAGCAGTGACGTGGCGGGGAAAAACATTCAGTACTTC

V: TRBV5-1
D: TRBD2
size: .
J: TRBJ2-1
CDR3: CASSLDGLAGTEQFF
DNA: TGCGCCAGCAGCTTGGACGGACTAGCTGGGACTGAGCAGTTCTTC

V: TRBV12-3/TRBV12-4
D: .
size: medium-sized
J: TRBJ2-2
CDR3: CASSYAGELFF
DNA: TGTGCCAGCAGTTATGCCGGGGAGCTGTTTTTT

V: TRBV7-3
D: .
size: large
J: TRBJ2-3
CDR3: CASSPGLSGGTDTQYF
DNA: TGTGCCAGCAGCCCAGGACTGTCAGGTGGCACAGATACGCAGTATTTT

V: TRBV19
D: .
size: .
J: TRBJ1-2
CDR3: CASSATPGTLLYYGYTF
DNA: TGTGCCAGTAGTGCAACTCCCGGGACTTTGTTATACTATGGCTACACCTTC

V: TRBV12-3/TRBV12-4
D: TRBD1
size: .
J: TRBJ1-2
CDR3: CASSPGTVNYGYTF
DNA: TGTGCCAGCAGTCCTGGGACAGTCAACTATGGCTACACCTTC

V: TRBV11-2
D: .
size: .
J: TRBJ1-2
CDR3: CASSLVGGPYSYGYTF
DNA: TGTGCCAGCAGCTTAGTGGGGGGCCCCTATAGCTATGGCTACACCTTC

V: TRBV11-3
D: .
size: .
J: TRBJ2-3
CDR3: CASSLQESDTQYF
DNA: TGTGCCAGCAGCTTACAGGAGTCAGATACGCAGTATTTT